The rows below give T cell receptor beta chains drawn from one sample of a study of shared clonotypes between healthy human individuals. Clones were read by immunoSEQ multiplex PCR, and TCRdb kept only the in-frame ones, dropping some. The table includes 400,000 to 600,000 clones, roughly 85% detected once. Sequencing was done on a sample of PBMCs. These receptors originate from a woman aged 40 to 50 in good health. Some clones in this sample may be carry-over from other donors' samples. Each CDR3 is given with its conserved first and last residue. D genes are given only for firm matches. The size entry is marked missing in some rows and otherwise reads once, few, many or a size class.

j_call clone_size d_call cdr3_length v_call cdr3_nt cdr3_aa
TRBJ1-1 NA NA 13 TRBV7-3 TGTGCCAGCAGCTTCCTACAGGGCGGGGAAGCTTTCTTT CASSFLQGGEAFF
TRBJ1-6 NA NA 14 TRBV11-2 TGTGCCAGCAGCTTCTACAGGGAGAATTCACCCCTCCACTTT CASSFYRENSPLHF
TRBJ2-1 NA NA 14 TRBV30 TGTGCCTGGACCTTACGACTAGGTGGGAATGAGCAGTTCTTC CAWTLRLGGNEQFF
TRBJ2-5 once TRBD1 11 TRBV29-1 TGCAGCGGGGGACAGCAAGAGACCCAGTACTTC CSGGQQETQYF
TRBJ1-2 NA NA 12 TRBV6-5 TGTGCCAGCACGTCAGGGGTAGATGGCTACACCTTC CASTSGVDGYTF
TRBJ1-2 once NA 13 TRBV28 TGTGCCAGCAGTTGGACAGATCATAATGGCTACACCTTC CASSWTDHNGYTF
TRBJ2-3 NA NA 13 TRBV10-2 TGCGCCAGCAGTGAGAAGTTTGCAGATACGCAGTATTTT CASSEKFADTQYF
TRBJ2-5 NA NA 14 TRBV9 TGTGCCAGCAGCACGGGGGGCCCCCAAGAGACCCAGTACTTC CASSTGGPQETQYF
TRBJ1-3 NA NA 16 TRBV2 TGTGCCAGCAGTGAAGTAACGCTTCACTCTGGAAACACCATATATTTT CASSEVTLHSGNTIYF
TRBJ2-1 NA TRBD2 15 TRBV5-1 TGCGCCAGCAGCTCCGGGACTAGCGGGAGTAATGAGCAGTTCTTC CASSSGTSGSNEQFF
TRBJ2-2 NA TRBD1 20 TRBV7-7 TGTGCTAGCAGCCCAGGACAGGGAAAGTTAAAGGGGAGAAGCACCGGGGAGCTGTTTTTT CASSPGQGKLKGRSTGELFF
TRBJ2-1 NA TRBD2 15 TRBV28 TGTGCCAGCAGTTTGTATCCTGGGACTAGCAATGAGCAGTTCTTC CASSLYPGTSNEQFF
TRBJ1-6 many TRBD1 15 TRBV15 TGTGCCACCAGCAGAGCTATACAGGGGAATTCACCCCTCCACTTT CATSRAIQGNSPLHF
TRBJ2-5 NA TRBD2 15 TRBV4-2 TGTGCCAGCAGCCAAGGCGAAGGACTAGGGGAGACCCAGTACTTC CASSQGEGLGETQYF
TRBJ2-3 NA NA 13 TRBV19 TGTGCCAGTAGTCGAGTAAGCACAGATACGCAGTATTTT CASSRVSTDTQYF
TRBJ2-7 NA NA 14 TRBV7-2 TGTGCCAGCAGCTTACAGGGCCAGCCCTACGAGCAGTACTTC CASSLQGQPYEQYF
TRBJ1-3 NA NA 13 TRBV6-1 TGTGCCAGCAGTGGGGTCCCGCGTTACACCATATATTTT CASSGVPRYTIYF
TRBJ1-4 NA NA 16 TRBV6-5 TGTGCCAGCAGTTCACCCCGGGGCCGCGGAAATGAAAAACTGTTTTTT CASSSPRGRGNEKLFF
TRBJ2-3 NA NA 12 TRBV28 TGTGCCAGCAAACAGACAGTAGATACGCAGTATTTT CASKQTVDTQYF
TRBJ1-4 NA NA 14 TRBV11-2 TGTGCCAGCAGCCCTGGGCCAGGAAATGAAAAACTGTTTTTT CASSPGPGNEKLFF
TRBJ2-3 once TRBD1 15 TRBV7-3 TGTGCCAGCAGCTCTGACCCCCAGGGGGCAGATACGCAGTATTTT CASSSDPQGADTQYF
TRBJ1-1 many TRBD1 16 TRBV5-6 TGTGCCAGCAGCCCATTCGATACAGGGGAGGGTCCTGAAGCTTTCTTT CASSPFDTGEGPEAFF
TRBJ2-7 NA NA 13 TRBV27 TGTGCCAGCAGCCAGGGGGGTTTCTACGAGCAGTACTTC CASSQGGFYEQYF
TRBJ2-7 NA TRBD2 14 TRBV6-1 TGTGCCAGCAGTGCTCTAGCGGGAGCCTACGAGCAGTACTTC CASSALAGAYEQYF
TRBJ2-7 NA TRBD1 15 TRBV7-9 TGTGCCAGCAGCTTCGGTAGACAGGGGGCCTACGAGCAGTACTTC CASSFGRQGAYEQYF
TRBJ2-6 NA TRBD2 18 TRBV11-3 TGTGCCAGCAGCTTGGGACTAGCGGGAGGAGCTGGGGCCAACGTCCTGACTTTC CASSLGLAGGAGANVLTF
TRBJ1-4 NA NA 15 TRBV4-2 TGTGCCAGCAGCCAAGAAGGGCACTTTAATGAAAAACTGTTTTTT CASSQEGHFNEKLFF
TRBJ1-5 NA NA 16 TRBV2 TGTGCCAGCACCAGGGGTGTCGGAGTTCGCAATCAGCCCCAGCATTTT CASTRGVGVRNQPQHF